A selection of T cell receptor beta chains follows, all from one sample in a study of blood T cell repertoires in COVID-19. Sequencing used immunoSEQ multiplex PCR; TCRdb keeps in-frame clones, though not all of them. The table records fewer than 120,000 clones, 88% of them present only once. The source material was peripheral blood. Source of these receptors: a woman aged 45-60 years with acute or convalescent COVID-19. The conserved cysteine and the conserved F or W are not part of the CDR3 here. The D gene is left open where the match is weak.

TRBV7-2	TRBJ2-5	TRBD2	ASSSSGAETQY
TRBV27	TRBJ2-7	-	ASTHGSGEQY
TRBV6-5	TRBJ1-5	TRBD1	AGSTGSNQPQH
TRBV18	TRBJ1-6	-	ASSPVGARRNSPLH
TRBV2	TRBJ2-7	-	ASSGQGGGSEQY
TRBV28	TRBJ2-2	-	ASGLSNTGELF
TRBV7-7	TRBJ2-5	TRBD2	ASSLALAGGEETQY
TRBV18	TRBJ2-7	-	ASSSQGEEQY
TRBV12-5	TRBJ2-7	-	ASNHGDSSYEQY
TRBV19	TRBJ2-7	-	ASSRTSHYEQY
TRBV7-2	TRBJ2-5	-	ASSLVRSRQETQY
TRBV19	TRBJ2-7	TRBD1	ASSIDGTGTEQY
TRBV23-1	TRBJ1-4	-	ASSQREAGHATNEKLF
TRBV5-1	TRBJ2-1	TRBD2	ASSLPLAGGMSSYNEQF
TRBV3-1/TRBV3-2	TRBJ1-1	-	ASSVAGWTEAF
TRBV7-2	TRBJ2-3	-	ASSLGLPDTQY
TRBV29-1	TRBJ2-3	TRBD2	SVDLAGGDADTQY
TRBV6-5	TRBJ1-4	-	ASSLRGTANEKLF
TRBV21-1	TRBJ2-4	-	ASDGGTCPDIQY
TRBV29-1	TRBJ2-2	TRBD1	SVARGTNTGELF
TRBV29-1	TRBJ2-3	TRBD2	SVVFAASGSVDTQY
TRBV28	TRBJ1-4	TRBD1	ASSLGTGAEKLF
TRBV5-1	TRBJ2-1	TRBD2	ASSLGPAGEREQF
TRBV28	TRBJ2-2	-	ASSLGGTAMNTGELF
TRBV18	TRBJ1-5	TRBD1	ASRQGAGQPQH
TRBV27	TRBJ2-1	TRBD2	ASSIRTSGYNEQF
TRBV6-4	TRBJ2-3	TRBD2	ASSEGLAGDGGTDTQY